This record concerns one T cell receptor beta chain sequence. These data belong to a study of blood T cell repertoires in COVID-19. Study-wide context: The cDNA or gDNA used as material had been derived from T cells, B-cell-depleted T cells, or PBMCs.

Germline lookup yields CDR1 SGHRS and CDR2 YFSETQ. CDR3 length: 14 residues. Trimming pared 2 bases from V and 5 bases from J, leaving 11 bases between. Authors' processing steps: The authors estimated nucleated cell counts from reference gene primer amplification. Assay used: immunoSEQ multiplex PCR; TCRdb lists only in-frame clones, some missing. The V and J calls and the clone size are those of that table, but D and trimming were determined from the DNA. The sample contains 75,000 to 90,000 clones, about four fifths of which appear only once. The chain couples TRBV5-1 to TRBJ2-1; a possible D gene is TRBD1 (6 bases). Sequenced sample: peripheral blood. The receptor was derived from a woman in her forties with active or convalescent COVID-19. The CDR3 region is CASSLGQGNNEQFF. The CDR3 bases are TGCGCCAGCAGCTTAGGGCAGGGGAACAATGAGCAGTTCTTC.